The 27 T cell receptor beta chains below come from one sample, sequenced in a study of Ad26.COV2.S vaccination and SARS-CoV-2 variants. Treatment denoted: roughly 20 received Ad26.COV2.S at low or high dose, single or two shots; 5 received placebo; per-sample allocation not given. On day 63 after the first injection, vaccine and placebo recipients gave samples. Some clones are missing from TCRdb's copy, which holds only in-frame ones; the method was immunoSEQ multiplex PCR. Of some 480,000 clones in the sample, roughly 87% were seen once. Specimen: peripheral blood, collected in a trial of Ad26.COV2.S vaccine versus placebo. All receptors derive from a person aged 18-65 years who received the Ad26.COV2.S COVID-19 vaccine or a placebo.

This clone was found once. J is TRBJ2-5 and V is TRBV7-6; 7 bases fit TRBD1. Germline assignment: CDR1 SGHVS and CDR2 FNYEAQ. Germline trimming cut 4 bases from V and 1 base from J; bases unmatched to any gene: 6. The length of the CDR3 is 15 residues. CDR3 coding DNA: TGTGCCAGCAGCTCAGCACAGGGGAGCCAAGAGACCCAGTACTTC. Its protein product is CASSSAQGSQETQYF. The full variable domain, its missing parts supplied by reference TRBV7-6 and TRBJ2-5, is GAGVSQSPRYKVTKRGQDVALRCDPISGHVSLYWYRQALGQGPEFLTYFNYEAQQDKSGLPNDRFSAERPEGSISTLTIQRTEQRDSAMYRCASSSAQGSQETQYFGPGTRLLVL.

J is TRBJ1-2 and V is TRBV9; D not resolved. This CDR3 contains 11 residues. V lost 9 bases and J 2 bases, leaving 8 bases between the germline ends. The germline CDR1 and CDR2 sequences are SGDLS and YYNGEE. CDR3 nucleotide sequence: TGTGCCACGGGAGACAACTATGGCTACACCTTC. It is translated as CATGDNYGYTF.

The CDR3 is CASSPQARSPDTQYF. The CDR3, as DNA: TGTGCCAGCTCACCCCAGGCCAGGTCACCAGATACGCAGTATTTT. This chain joins TRBV18 and TRBJ2-3; D unclear. Trimming removed 3 bases at V and 4 bases at J, with 14 bases between. CDR3 size: 15 residues. Per the germline V gene, CDR1 is KGHSH and CDR2 is LQKENI.

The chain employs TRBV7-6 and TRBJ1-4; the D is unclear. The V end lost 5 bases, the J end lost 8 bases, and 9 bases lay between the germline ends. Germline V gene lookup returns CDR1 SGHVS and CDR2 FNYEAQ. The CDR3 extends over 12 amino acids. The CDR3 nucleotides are TGTGCCAGCAGCCGTCTTTTCGAAAAACTGTTTTTT. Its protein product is CASSRLFEKLFF.

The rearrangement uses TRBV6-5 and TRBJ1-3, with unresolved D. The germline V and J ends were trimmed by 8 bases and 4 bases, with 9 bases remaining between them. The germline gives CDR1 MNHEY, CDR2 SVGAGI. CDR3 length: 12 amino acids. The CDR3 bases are TGTGCCAGCCAGACCACAGGAAACACCATATATTTT. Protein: CASQTTGNTIYF.

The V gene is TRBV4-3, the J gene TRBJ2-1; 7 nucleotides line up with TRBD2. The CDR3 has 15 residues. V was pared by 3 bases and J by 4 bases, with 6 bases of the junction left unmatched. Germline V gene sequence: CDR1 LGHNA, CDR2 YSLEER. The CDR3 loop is CASSQSPSGYNEQFF. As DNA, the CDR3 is TGCGCCAGCAGCCAGTCGCCTAGCGGTTACAATGAGCAGTTCTTC.

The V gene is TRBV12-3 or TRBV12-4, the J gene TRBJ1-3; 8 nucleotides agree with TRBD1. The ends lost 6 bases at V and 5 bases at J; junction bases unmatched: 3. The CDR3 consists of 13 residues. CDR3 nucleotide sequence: TGTGCCAGCAGGGGGACAGGAAGAAACACCATATATTTT. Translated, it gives CASRGTGRNTIYF.

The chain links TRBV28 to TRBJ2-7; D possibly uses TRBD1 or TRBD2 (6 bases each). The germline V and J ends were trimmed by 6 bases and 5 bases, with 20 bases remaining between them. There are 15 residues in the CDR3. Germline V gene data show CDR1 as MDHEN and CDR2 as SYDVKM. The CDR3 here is CASRPHEGGMDEQYF. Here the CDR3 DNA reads TGTGCCAGCAGGCCCCATGAGGGGGGTATGGACGAGCAGTACTTC.

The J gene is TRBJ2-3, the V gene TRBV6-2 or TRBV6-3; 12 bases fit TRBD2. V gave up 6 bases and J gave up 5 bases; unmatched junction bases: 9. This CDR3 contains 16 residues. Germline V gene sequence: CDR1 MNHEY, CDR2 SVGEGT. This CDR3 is CASSPETSGSQDTQYF. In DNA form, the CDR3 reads TGTGCCAGCAGCCCTGAGACTAGCGGGAGTCAAGATACGCAGTATTTT.

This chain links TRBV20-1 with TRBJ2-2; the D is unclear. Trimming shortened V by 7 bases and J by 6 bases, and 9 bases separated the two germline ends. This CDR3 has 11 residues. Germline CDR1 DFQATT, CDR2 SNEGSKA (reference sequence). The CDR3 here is CSVHHSGELFF. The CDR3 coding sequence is TGCAGTGTCCACCATTCCGGGGAGCTGTTTTTT.

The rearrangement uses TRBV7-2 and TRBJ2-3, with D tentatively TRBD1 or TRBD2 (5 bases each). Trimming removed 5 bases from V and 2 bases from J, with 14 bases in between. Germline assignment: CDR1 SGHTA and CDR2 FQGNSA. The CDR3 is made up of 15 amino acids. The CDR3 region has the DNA TGTGCCAGCAGCCAACCCCGGGGACCCACAGATACGCAGTATTTT. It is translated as CASSQPRGPTDTQYF.

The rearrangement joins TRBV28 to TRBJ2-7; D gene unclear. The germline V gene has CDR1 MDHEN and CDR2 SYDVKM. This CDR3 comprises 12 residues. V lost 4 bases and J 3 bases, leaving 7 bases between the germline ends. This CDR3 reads CASSSHRYEQYF. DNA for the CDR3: TGTGCCAGCAGTTCCCACCGCTACGAGCAGTACTTC.

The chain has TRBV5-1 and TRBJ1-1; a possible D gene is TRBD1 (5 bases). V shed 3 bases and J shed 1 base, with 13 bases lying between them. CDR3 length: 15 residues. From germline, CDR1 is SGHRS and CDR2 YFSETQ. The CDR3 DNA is TGCGCCAGCAGCTCACTCACTGACAGGAACACTGAAGCTTTCTTT. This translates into CASSSLTDRNTEAFF.

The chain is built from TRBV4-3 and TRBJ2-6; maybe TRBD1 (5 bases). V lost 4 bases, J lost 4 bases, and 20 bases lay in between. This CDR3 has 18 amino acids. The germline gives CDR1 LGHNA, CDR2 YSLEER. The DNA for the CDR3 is TGCGCCAGCAGCCCCCATCCTGGGGCCTTAGAGGGGGCCAACGTCCTGACTTTC. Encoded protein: CASSPHPGALEGANVLTF.

In nucleotides, the CDR3 is TGTGCCAGCAGCGTAGGGAGTGGGGAAGGCGAGCAGTACTTC. Its translation is CASSVGSGEGEQYF. This chain uses TRBV9 with TRBJ2-7; no definite D call. The CDR3 is made up of 14 amino acids. V lost 0 bases to trimming and J lost 6 bases, with 13 bases between them. Germline values: CDR1 SGDLS, CDR2 YYNGEE.

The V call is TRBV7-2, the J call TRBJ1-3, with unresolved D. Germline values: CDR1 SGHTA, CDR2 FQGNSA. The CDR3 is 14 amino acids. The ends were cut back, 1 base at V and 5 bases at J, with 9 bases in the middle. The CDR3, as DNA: TGTGCCAGCAGCTTAGGTCCAACCAGAAACACCATATATTTT. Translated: CASSLGPTRNTIYF.

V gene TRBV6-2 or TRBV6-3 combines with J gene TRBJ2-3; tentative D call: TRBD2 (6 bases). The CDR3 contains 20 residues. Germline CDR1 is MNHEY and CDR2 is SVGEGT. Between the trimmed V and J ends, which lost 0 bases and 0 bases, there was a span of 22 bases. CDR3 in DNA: TGTGCCAGCAGTTACTCACCGGGACTCGCAAACCCGACTAGCACAGATACGCAGTATTTT. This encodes CASSYSPGLANPTSTDTQYF.

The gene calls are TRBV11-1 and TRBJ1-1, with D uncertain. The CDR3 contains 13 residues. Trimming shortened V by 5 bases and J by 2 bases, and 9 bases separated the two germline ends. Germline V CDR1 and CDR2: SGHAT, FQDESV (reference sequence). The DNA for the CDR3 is TGTGCCAGCAGCCCGAACCGAAACACTGAAGCTTTCTTT. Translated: CASSPNRNTEAFF.

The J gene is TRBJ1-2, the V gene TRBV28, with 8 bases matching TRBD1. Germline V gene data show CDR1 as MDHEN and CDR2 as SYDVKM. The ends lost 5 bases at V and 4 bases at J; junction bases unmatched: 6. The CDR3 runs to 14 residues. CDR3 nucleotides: TGTGCCAGCAGTACCACAGGGGGGGGCTATGGCTACACCTTC. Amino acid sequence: CASSTTGGGYGYTF.

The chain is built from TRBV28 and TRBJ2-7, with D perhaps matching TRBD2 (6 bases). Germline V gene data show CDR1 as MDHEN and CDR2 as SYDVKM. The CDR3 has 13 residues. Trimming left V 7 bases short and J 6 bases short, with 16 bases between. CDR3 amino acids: CASTWTGVGEQYF. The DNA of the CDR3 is TGTGCCAGCACTTGGACGGGGGTGGGCGAGCAGTACTTC.

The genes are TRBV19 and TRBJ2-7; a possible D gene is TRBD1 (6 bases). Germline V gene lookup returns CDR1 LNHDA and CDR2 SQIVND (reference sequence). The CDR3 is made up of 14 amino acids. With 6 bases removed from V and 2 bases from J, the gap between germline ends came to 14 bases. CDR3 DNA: TGTGCCAGTAGCATAAGGACAGCAACCTACGAGCAGTACTTC. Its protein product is CASSIRTATYEQYF.

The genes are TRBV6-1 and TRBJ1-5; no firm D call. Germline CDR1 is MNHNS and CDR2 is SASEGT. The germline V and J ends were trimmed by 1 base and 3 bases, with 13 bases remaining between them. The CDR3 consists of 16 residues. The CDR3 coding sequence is TGTGCCAGCAGTGAAGAGGAGGGAAGCCTCAATCAGCCCCAGCATTTT. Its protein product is CASSEEEGSLNQPQHF.

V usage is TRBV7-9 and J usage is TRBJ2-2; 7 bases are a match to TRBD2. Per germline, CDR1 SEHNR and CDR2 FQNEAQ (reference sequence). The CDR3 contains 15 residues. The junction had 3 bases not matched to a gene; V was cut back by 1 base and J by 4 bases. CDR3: CASSLVASGTGELFF. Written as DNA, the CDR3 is TGTGCCAGCAGCTTAGTTGCTAGCGGCACCGGGGAGCTGTTTTTT.

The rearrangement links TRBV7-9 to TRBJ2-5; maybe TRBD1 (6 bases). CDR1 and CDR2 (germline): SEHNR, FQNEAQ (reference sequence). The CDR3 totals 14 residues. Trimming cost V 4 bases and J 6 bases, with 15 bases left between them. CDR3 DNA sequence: TGTGCCAGCAGCTCAGCAGCAGGGGTAAAGACCCAGTACTTC. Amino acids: CASSSAAGVKTQYF.

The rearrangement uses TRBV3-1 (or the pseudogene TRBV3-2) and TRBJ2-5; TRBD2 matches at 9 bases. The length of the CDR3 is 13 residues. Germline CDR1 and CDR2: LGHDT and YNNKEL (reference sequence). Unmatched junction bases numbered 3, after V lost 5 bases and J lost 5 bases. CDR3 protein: CASSKGLAETQYF. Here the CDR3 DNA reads TGTGCCAGCAGCAAAGGACTAGCGGAGACCCAGTACTTC.

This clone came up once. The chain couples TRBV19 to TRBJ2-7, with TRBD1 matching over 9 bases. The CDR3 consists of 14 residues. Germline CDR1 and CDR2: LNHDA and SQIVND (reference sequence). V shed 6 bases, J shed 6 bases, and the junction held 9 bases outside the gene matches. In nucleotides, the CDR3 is TGTGCCAGTAGCTCCGGGACAGGGACGTCCGAGCAGTACTTC. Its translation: CASSSGTGTSEQYF.

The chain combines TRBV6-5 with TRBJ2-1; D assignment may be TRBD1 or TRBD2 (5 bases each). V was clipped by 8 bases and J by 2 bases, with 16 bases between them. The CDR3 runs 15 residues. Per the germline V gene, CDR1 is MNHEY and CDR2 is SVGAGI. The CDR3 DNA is TGTGCCAGCGGGGCTTCAGCGGCAGCCTACAATGAGCAGTTCTTC. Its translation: CASGASAAAYNEQFF.